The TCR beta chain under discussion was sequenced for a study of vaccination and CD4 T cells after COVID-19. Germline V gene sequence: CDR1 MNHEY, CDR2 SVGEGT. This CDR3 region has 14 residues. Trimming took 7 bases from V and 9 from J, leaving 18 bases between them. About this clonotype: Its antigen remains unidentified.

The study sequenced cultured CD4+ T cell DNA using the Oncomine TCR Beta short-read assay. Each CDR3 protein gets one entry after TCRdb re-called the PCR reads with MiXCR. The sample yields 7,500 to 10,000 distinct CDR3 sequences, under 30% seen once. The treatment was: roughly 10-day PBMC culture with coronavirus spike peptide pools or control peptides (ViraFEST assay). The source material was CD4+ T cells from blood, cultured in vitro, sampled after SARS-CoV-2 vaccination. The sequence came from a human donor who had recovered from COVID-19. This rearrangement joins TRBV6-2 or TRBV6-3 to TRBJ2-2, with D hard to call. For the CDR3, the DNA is TGTGCCAGCATACCAACATACGGCGAAAGGGAGCTGTTTTTT. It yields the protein CASIPTYGERELFF.